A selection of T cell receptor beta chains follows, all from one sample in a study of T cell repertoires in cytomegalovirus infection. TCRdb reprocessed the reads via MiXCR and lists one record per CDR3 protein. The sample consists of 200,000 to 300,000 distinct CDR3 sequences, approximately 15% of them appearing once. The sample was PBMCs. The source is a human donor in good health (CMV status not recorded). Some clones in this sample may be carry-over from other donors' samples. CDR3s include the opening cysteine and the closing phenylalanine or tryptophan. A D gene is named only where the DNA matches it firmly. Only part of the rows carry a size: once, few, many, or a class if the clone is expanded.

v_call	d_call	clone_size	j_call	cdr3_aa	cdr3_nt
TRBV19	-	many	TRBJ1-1	CASSFRGGTEAFF	TGTGCCAGTAGTTTCAGGGGAGGGACTGAAGCTTTCTTT
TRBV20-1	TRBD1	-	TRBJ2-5	CSASRTGGMKTQYF	TGCAGTGCTAGCAGGACAGGGGGCATGAAGACCCAGTACTTC
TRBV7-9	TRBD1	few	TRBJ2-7	CASSWDRKVYEQYF	TGTGCCAGCAGCTGGGACAGAAAAGTCTACGAGCAGTACTTC
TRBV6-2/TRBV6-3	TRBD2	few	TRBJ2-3	CATIRGGGGTRYF	TGTGCCACCATAAGGGGAGGCGGGGGGACGCGGTATTTT
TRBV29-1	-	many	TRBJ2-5	CSAEPGQGTQETQYF	TGCAGCGCAGAACCGGGGCAGGGGACGCAAGAGACCCAGTACTTC
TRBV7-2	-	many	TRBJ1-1	CASSPSGRPMNTEAFF	TGTGCCAGCAGCCCTAGCGGCAGACCCATGAACACTGAAGCTTTCTTT
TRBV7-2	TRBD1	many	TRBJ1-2	CASIRGRDYGYTF	TGTGCCAGCATCAGGGGGCGAGACTATGGCTACACCTTC
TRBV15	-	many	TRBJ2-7	CATSGSGNTRVQYF	TGTGCCACCAGCGGATCCGGGAACACTAGAGTGCAGTACTTC
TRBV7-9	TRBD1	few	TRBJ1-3	CASSFAPQGPGNTIYF	TGTGCCAGCAGCTTCGCACCACAGGGGCCTGGAAACACCATATATTTT
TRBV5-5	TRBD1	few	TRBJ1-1	CASSLYPGTAAGTEAFF	TGTGCCAGCAGCCTCTACCCCGGGACAGCCGCTGGTACTGAAGCTTTCTTT
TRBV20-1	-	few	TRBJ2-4	CSRSGLGENIQYF	TGCAGTCGTAGCGGCCTAGGAGAAAACATTCAGTACTTC
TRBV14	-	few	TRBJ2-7	CASSQDGGPYEQYF	TGTGCCAGCAGCCAAGATGGGGGGCCTTACGAGCAGTACTTC
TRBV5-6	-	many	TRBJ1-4	CASSLFWQPNEKLFF	TGTGCCAGCAGCTTATTTTGGCAGCCTAATGAAAAACTGTTTTTT
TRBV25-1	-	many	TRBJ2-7	CASSTPRGEQYF	TGTGCCAGCAGTACCCCGCGGGGCGAGCAGTACTTC
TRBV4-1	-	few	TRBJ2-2	CASSQDRVTGELFF	TGCGCCAGCAGCCAAGATCGGGTCACCGGGGAGCTGTTTTTT
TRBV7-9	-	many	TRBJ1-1	CASSLQGSVNTEAFF	TGTGCCAGCAGCTTACAAGGGTCGGTGAACACTGAAGCTTTCTTT
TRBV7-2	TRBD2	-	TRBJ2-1	CASSLKEGLAGAEQFF	TGTGCCAGCAGCTTAAAGGAGGGACTAGCGGGAGCTGAGCAGTTCTTC
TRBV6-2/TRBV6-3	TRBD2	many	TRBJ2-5	CASSSGLAGRETQYF	TGTGCCAGCAGTTCCGGACTAGCGGGACGAGAGACCCAGTACTTC
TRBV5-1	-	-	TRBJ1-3	CASSSRFGTSGNTIYF	TGCGCCAGCAGCTCTCGTTTTGGGACCTCTGGAAACACCATATATTTT